These T cell receptor beta chains were read from a single sample in a study of T cell responses to AZD1222 COVID-19 vaccine. The assay was immunoSEQ multiplex PCR, and TCRdb's table has in-frame clones only and misses some. Of over 100,000 clones listed, more than 85% were seen once; the top ten hold 4% to 6%. The sample here was peripheral blood, taken on day 0 of AZD1222 vaccination. These receptors were taken from an adult in good health. Each CDR3 is given with its conserved first and last residue. The order of the fields is J gene, clone size, V gene, D gene, CDR3 DNA, CDR3 protein. D genes are given only for firm matches. Clone size is not always given. Where it is, it says once, few, many or a class for expanded clones.

TRBJ1-2,.,TRBV28,.,TGTGCCAGCAGAAACGGGGGGGTGCTTACCTATGGCTACACCTTC,CASRNGGVLTYGYTF
TRBJ2-5,.,TRBV15,TRBD2,TGTGCCACCAGCCGACTCCTGACTAGCGGCTTACAAGAGACCCAGTACTTC,CATSRLLTSGLQETQYF
TRBJ1-1,.,TRBV5-4,.,TGTGCCAGCAGCTTCGGACGACCAGACACTGAAGCTTTCTTT,CASSFGRPDTEAFF
TRBJ1-6,.,TRBV3-1/TRBV3-2,.,TGTGCCAGCAGCCAAGGAACCGATTCTTCACCCCTCCACTTT,CASSQGTDSSPLHF
TRBJ2-1,.,TRBV18,TRBD1,TGTGCCAGCTCTGGACAGGGGGCGAATGAGCAGTTCTTC,CASSGQGANEQFF
TRBJ1-3,.,TRBV25-1,.,TGTGCCAGCAGTGAAAAAGGAAACACCATATATTTT,CASSEKGNTIYF
TRBJ2-5,once,TRBV7-2,.,TGTGCCAGCAGCCCCCTCGGGATCCAAGAGACCCAGTACTTC,CASSPLGIQETQYF
TRBJ1-2,.,TRBV5-4,.,TGTGCCAGCAGCTTGAGAAGGAACTATGGCTACACCTTC,CASSLRRNYGYTF
TRBJ1-2,.,TRBV11-2,.,TGTGCCAGCAGCACGTCCAGGGGCCCGGCGGGGGACTACACCTTC,CASSTSRGPAGDYTF
TRBJ2-4,once,TRBV19,.,TGTGCCAGTAGTATATCGGGGGCGGCCAAAAACATTCAGTACTTC,CASSISGAAKNIQYF
TRBJ2-5,.,TRBV5-1,.,TGCGCCAGCAGCCGTCAGTTAGGGGCAGGGGAGACCCAGTACTTC,CASSRQLGAGETQYF
TRBJ2-2,.,TRBV18,.,TGTGCCAGCTCACCACCGATACAGCTCAACACCGGGGAGCTGTTTTTT,CASSPPIQLNTGELFF
TRBJ1-5,.,TRBV6-2/TRBV6-3,TRBD1,TGTGCCAGCAGCCGGGGGGTCGACAGGGGGCGAGAGCAGCCCCAGCATTTT,CASSRGVDRGREQPQHF
TRBJ2-1,.,TRBV18,TRBD2,TGTGCCAGCTCACCACCGACCGGGAGGGCCAAGAATGAGCAGTTCTTC,CASSPPTGRAKNEQFF
TRBJ2-3,.,TRBV7-3,.,TGTGCCAGCAGCTCCGGGTGGGGCACAGATACGCAGTATTTT,CASSSGWGTDTQYF
TRBJ2-7,once,TRBV7-8,.,TGTGCCAGCAGCTTAAGGGAACAGGGAATAGGCTACGAGCAGTACTTC,CASSLREQGIGYEQYF
TRBJ2-1,.,TRBV7-3,TRBD2,TGTGCCAGCGGGACTAGCGGCTTCAATGAGCAGTTCTTC,CASGTSGFNEQFF
TRBJ1-1,once,TRBV13,TRBD1,TGTGCCAGCAGCACTCGACAGGGGGCAAAGACTGAAGCTTTCTTT,CASSTRQGAKTEAFF
TRBJ1-4,.,TRBV12-3/TRBV12-4,.,TGTGCCAGCGGTCGGGCTTCTAATGAAAAACTGTTTTTT,CASGRASNEKLFF
TRBJ2-1,.,TRBV5-6,.,TGTGCCAGCAGCTTGGTATCTCGTAATGAGCAGTTCTTC,CASSLVSRNEQFF
TRBJ1-1,.,TRBV2,.,TGTGCCAGCAGTGAGAGCGTGAACACTGAAGCTTTCTTT,CASSESVNTEAFF
TRBJ2-1,.,TRBV5-6,TRBD1,TGTGCCAGCAGCTTGGAAGGACAGGGAGGTAGGGAGCAGTTCTTC,CASSLEGQGGREQFF
TRBJ1-6,.,TRBV18,TRBD1,TGTGCCAGCTCCCCTGAACAGGGGGCGTTTGGTTCACCCCTCCACTTT,CASSPEQGAFGSPLHF
TRBJ1-4,few,TRBV2,.,TGTGCCAGCAGGGTCGGGGCTAATGAAAAACTGTTTTTT,CASRVGANEKLFF
TRBJ2-7,.,TRBV6-2/TRBV6-3,TRBD1,TGTGCCAGCAGTGGGACAGGGAACGAGCAGTACTTC,CASSGTGNEQYF
TRBJ2-3,.,TRBV7-2,.,TGTGCCAGCAGCTTAGCCTGGGGTGTGTCGGGCCGCACAGATACGCAGTATTTT,CASSLAWGVSGRTDTQYF
TRBJ1-3,.,TRBV30,.,TGTGCCTGGAGTCGGACGGGGAATTCTGGAAACACCATATATTTT,CAWSRTGNSGNTIYF
TRBJ1-6,.,TRBV4-3,.,TGCGCCAGCAGCCCACAGGTTGTGGGTTCACCCCTCCACTTT,CASSPQVVGSPLHF
TRBJ2-7,few,TRBV5-6,.,TGTGCCAGCAGCTTCCCTGGACGAAGCTCCTACGAGCAGTACTTC,CASSFPGRSSYEQYF
TRBJ2-5,.,TRBV5-4,TRBD2,TGTGCCAGCAGTTGGACTAGCGGGGAGACCCAGTACTTC,CASSWTSGETQYF
TRBJ1-5,.,TRBV6-2/TRBV6-3,TRBD1,TGTGCCAGCAGTGACAGGGATACCGGGGGCAATCAGCCCCAGCATTTT,CASSDRDTGGNQPQHF
TRBJ1-2,.,TRBV7-9,.,TGTGCCAGCACGATGGGGCAGACGAACTATGGCTACACCTTC,CASTMGQTNYGYTF
TRBJ1-6,once,TRBV5-1,TRBD1,TGCGCCAGCAGCTTGGAGTGGACAGGGGCCAATTCACCCCTCCACTTT,CASSLEWTGANSPLHF
TRBJ2-2,.,TRBV4-3,.,TGCGCCAGCAGCCAAGATCGCACGGACACCGGGGAGCTGTTTTTT,CASSQDRTDTGELFF
TRBJ2-1,.,TRBV11-2,.,TGTGCCAGCAGCTTTATAAGGCAGGGTTATGGCAATGAGCAGTTCTTC,CASSFIRQGYGNEQFF
TRBJ1-5,.,TRBV3-1/TRBV3-2,.,TGTGCCAGCAGCCAAGGAACGGGGTCCCAGCCCCAGCATTTT,CASSQGTGSQPQHF
TRBJ2-2,.,TRBV29-1,.,TGCAGCGCCGGGGCCGGAGCGAACACCGGGGAGCTGTTTTTT,CSAGAGANTGELFF
TRBJ2-5,.,TRBV5-4,.,TGTGCCAGCAGCTTGACCGGGGACGGAGAGACCCAGTACTTC,CASSLTGDGETQYF
TRBJ1-3,.,TRBV29-1,.,TGCAGCGTTGAGGGAGAGAGAAACACCATATATTTT,CSVEGERNTIYF
TRBJ1-2,.,TRBV10-3,.,TGTGCCATCAGTGAGTCTGGCTCCCTCAACTATGGCTACACCTTC,CAISESGSLNYGYTF
TRBJ1-2,few,TRBV7-3,.,TGTGCCAGCAGCCCCACTATTAACTATGGCTACACCTTC,CASSPTINYGYTF
TRBJ2-5,.,TRBV7-9,TRBD2,TGTGCCAGCAGCCAGGGACTAGCGGGCCAAGAGACCCAGTACTTC,CASSQGLAGQETQYF
TRBJ1-5,many,TRBV29-1,.,TGCAGCGTTTCCGGACAGACTAGCAATCAGCCCCAGCATTTT,CSVSGQTSNQPQHF
TRBJ2-5,once,TRBV7-9,.,TGTGCCAGCAGCCCGTTTGAAGAGACCCAGTACTTC,CASSPFEETQYF